This T cell receptor (beta chain) originates from a study of cytomegalovirus exposure and HLA in healthy donors. Study background: The study placed 80% to 85% of its approximately 360 genotyped donors in the Caucasian-associated ancestry cluster. Study outcomes and limitations: Researchers counted 150 to 200 TCR beta chains as cytomegalovirus-associated.

Remarks on this clone: Its antigen is as yet unknown.

Germline V gene lookup returns CDR1 MDHEN and CDR2 SYDVKM. CDR3 size: 15 residues. V lost 5 bases and J lost 9; bases outside the gene matches: 9. The PCR made use of 60 Vbeta and 13 Jbeta primers. Only in-frame clones appear in the TCRdb table, and some are missing; sequencing was by immunoSEQ multiplex PCR. The table has about 98,000 clones, under 80% seen once. The rearrangement uses TRBV28 and TRBJ2-1; the match to TRBD2 covers 11 bases. The sequenced sample consisted of PBMCs. The origin of this receptor is a male donor in good health and CMV-seronegative. CDR3 sequence reads: CASSPPSGRYGEQFF. The CDR3 nucleotides are TGTGCCAGCAGTCCCCCTAGCGGGAGGTACGGTGAGCAGTTCTTC.